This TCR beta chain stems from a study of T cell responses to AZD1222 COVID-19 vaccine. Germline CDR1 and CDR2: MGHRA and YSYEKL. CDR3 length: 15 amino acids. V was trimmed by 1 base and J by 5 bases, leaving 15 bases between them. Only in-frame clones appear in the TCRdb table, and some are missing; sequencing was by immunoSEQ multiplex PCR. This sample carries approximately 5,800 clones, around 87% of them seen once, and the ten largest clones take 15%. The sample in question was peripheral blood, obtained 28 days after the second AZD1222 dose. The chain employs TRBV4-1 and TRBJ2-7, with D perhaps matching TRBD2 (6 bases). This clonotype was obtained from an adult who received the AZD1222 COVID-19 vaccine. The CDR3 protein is CASSQAAGLANEQYF. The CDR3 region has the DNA TGCGCCAGCAGCCAAGCCGCGGGCCTAGCGAACGAGCAGTACTTC.